Detailed here is one TCR beta chain. No antigen is known for it. V trimming: 5 bases; J trimming: 6 bases; junction bases outside the gene matches: 11. CDR1 and CDR2 (germline): SEHNR, FQNEAQ (reference sequence). This CDR3 has 16 residues. This sample was included in a study of shared clonotypes between healthy human individuals. Notes on the study in general: Researchers sampled blood only, noting tissue repertoires likely differ. For naive CD4 cells, 4.5% to 6.5% of clonotypes were shared across a few donors.

The sorted-subset replicate PCRs were given approximately 190 ng DNA, which is 30,000 to 35,000 T cell genomes. Only in-frame clones appear in the TCRdb table, and some are missing; sequencing was by immunoSEQ multiplex PCR. The sample contains around 620,000 clones, about 95% of which appear only once. Cells designated naive CD8 were CD45RO-negative and were positively selected for CCR7, with terminally differentiated effector memory CD45RA+ cells excluded. The origin of this receptor is a woman in her 30s in good health. The V and J genes are TRBV7-9 and TRBJ2-1, with 9 nucleotides matching TRBD2. Sequenced input: naive CD8+ T cells sorted from blood. The CDR3 DNA reads TGTGCCAGCAGCGAACGGGGCGGGAGGGCCCTCAATGAGCAGTTCTTC. It codes for CASSERGGRALNEQFF.